This is a list of T cell receptor beta chains from one sample in a study of T cells in Graves' hyperthyroidism and ophthalmopathy. One entry per CDR3 protein, called by TCRdb with MiXCR from the multiplex PCR reads. Here the sample spans fewer than 700,000 distinct CDR3 sequences, around 16% being singletons. Sequenced material: blood. Source of these receptors: a woman aged 25 to 45 with Graves' hyperthyroidism. The CDR3 runs from the conserved cysteine through the conserved F or W. The D gene is left open where the match is weak. A row's size may be missing; if present it is once, few, many or a size class.

TRBV27,NA,TRBJ2-1,many,TGTGCCAGCAGTTTATCCGTCAGGGGGGTTGGAAATGAGCAGTTCTTC,CASSLSVRGVGNEQFF
TRBV20-1,NA,TRBJ2-5,NA,TGCAGTACGACTATCGGCGGGACCCAGTACTTC,CSTTIGGTQYF
TRBV11-3,NA,TRBJ2-3,many,TGTGCCAGCAGCTTAGGGCGGGTCACAGATACGCAGTATTTT,CASSLGRVTDTQYF
TRBV18,NA,TRBJ2-1,many,TGTGCCAGCTCACCACCCTCCCTAGGGTACAATGAGCAGTTCTTC,CASSPPSLGYNEQFF
TRBV3-1,TRBD1,TRBJ1-4,many,TGTGCCAGCAGCCAAGAAGGGTCAGCCGGGACAGTGGAGGGAAAACTGTTTTTT,CASSQEGSAGTVEGKLFF
TRBV20-1,TRBD2,TRBJ2-1,NA,TGCAGTACTAAGGGCGGGAGTATTTACAATGAGCAGTTCTTC,CSTKGGSIYNEQFF
TRBV6-2/TRBV6-3,NA,TRBJ2-3,NA,TGTGCCAGCAATAACTTCCGAGGGGGTACGCAGTATTTT,CASNNFRGGTQYF
TRBV19,NA,TRBJ2-1,many,TGTGCCAGTAGTAAACAGGTCTACAATGAGCAGTTCTTC,CASSKQVYNEQFF
TRBV20-1,NA,TRBJ1-5,NA,TGCAGTGCTAGAGATTGGGGGGGGGTGAATCAGCCCCAGCATTTT,CSARDWGGVNQPQHF
TRBV6-1,TRBD2,TRBJ2-7,many,TGTGCCAGCAGAACCGGGACTAGCGGCGTAGGCGAGCAGTACTTC,CASRTGTSGVGEQYF
TRBV5-1,NA,TRBJ2-7,NA,TGCGCCAGCAGCTTGGTAGGGGGTGGGGCCTACGAGCAGTACTTC,CASSLVGGGAYEQYF
TRBV6-1,TRBD1,TRBJ2-5,few,TGTGCCAGCAGCCAGGGGACAGTGAAGTTAAAAGAGACCCAGTACTTC,CASSQGTVKLKETQYF
TRBV30,NA,TRBJ2-7,NA,TGTGCCTGGAGCCTACTTAAGGGCGAGCAGTACTTC,CAWSLLKGEQYF
TRBV2,NA,TRBJ2-5,many,TGTGCCAGCAGTCAAAATTACCGGGCCCAGTACTTC,CASSQNYRAQYF
TRBV7-8,NA,TRBJ2-1,many,TGTGCCAGCAGCTTAAACGGGGCAGGGATGAATGAGCAGTTCTTC,CASSLNGAGMNEQFF
TRBV28,TRBD2,TRBJ2-3,many,TGTGCCAGCAGTTTCTTTAGCGGGAGAGGTGATACGCAGTATTTT,CASSFFSGRGDTQYF
TRBV27,NA,TRBJ2-5,many,TGTGCCAGCAGTTTTGGGCCTATTGGAGAGACCCAGTACTTC,CASSFGPIGETQYF
TRBV18,NA,TRBJ1-2,few,TGTGCCAGCTCACCCCCTGACGGATTCTATGGCTACACCTTC,CASSPPDGFYGYTF
TRBV7-9,TRBD1,TRBJ2-1,NA,TGTGCCAGCAGCTTTGTCCAGGGGGCTTACAATGAGCAGTTCTTC,CASSFVQGAYNEQFF
TRBV6-1,NA,TRBJ1-1,many,TGTGCCAGCAGTCCCGGTAGGTACACTGAAGCTTTCTTT,CASSPGRYTEAFF
TRBV12-3/TRBV12-4,TRBD1,TRBJ1-5,few,TGTGCCAGCAGGTCGACAGGGACTTATAGCAATCAGCCCCAGCATTTT,CASRSTGTYSNQPQHF
TRBV30,NA,TRBJ1-3,many,TGTGCCTGGAGTCCCGCAAAGGGGGTGTCAAACACCATATATTTT,CAWSPAKGVSNTIYF
TRBV4-2,TRBD2,TRBJ2-1,NA,TGTGCCAGCAGCCAAGAGCCTGGACTAGCGGGAAGGCATGAGCAGTTCTTC,CASSQEPGLAGRHEQFF
TRBV20-1,TRBD2,TRBJ2-7,many,TGCAGTGCTAGTAGCGGGAGGGCCCTCCACGAGCAGTACTTC,CSASSGRALHEQYF
TRBV2,NA,TRBJ1-1,many,TGTGCCAGCACCGAAGGTCGGGGGGGTACTGAAGCTTTCTTT,CASTEGRGGTEAFF
TRBV3-1,NA,TRBJ2-4,few,TGTGCCAGCAGCCAATTGTCTGGGCCAAACATTCAGTACTTC,CASSQLSGPNIQYF